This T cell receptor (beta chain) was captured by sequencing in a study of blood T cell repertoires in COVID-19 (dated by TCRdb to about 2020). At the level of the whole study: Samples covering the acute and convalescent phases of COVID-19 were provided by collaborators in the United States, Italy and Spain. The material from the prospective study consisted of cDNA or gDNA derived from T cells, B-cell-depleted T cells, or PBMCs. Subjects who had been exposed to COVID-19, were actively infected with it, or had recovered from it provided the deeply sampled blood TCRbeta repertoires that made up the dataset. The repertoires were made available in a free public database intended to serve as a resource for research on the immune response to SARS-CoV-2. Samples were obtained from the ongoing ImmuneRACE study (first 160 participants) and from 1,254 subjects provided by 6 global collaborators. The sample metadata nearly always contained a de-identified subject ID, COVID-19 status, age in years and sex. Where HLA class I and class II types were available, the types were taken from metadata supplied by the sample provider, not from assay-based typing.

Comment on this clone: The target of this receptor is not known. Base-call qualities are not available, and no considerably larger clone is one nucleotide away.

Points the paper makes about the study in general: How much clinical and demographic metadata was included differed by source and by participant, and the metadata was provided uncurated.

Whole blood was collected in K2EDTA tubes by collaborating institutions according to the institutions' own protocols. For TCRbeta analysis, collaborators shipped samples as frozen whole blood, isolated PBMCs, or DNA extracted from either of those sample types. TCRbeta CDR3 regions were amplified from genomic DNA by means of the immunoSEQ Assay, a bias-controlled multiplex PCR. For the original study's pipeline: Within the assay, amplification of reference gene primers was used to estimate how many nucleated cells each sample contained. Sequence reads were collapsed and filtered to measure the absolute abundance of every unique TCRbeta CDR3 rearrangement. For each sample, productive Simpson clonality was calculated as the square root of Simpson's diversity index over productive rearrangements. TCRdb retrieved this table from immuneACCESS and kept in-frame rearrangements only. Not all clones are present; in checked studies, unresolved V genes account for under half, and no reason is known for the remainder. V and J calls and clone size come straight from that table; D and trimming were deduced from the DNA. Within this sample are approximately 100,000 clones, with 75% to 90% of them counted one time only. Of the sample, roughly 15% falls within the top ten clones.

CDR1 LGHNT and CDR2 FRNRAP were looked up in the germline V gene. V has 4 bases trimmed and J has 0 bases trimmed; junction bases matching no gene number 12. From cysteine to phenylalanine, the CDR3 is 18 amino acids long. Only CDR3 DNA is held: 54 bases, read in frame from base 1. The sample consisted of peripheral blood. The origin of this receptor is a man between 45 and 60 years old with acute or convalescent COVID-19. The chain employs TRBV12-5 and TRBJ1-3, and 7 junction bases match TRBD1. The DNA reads TGTGCTAGTGGTTCGATGCCTACCGGGACAGTCTCTGGAAACACCATATATTTT. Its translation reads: CASGSMPTGTVSGNTIYF.